Listed below are T cell receptor beta chains from one sample, sequenced in a study of molecular identifiers for immune sequencing clone quantification. Using its own MiXCR run on the PCR reads, TCRdb lists one record per CDR3 protein. The repertoire holds about 640,000 distinct CDR3 sequences, with 20% as singletons. Specimen: naive CD8+ T cells from blood, with Jurkat cell RNA spiked in. These receptor sequences come from a human donor in good health. Some libraries in this study had Jurkat cell RNA spiked in. The CDR3 runs from the conserved cysteine through the conserved F or W. The order of the fields is V gene, CDR3 protein.

V gene: TRBV11-2; CDR3 protein: CASSSGGVTLHF
V gene: TRBV27; CDR3 protein: CASNAAQGVGANEQYF
V gene: TRBV19; CDR3 protein: CARDQGKDTQYF
V gene: TRBV7-9; CDR3 protein: CASSSPSTDTQYF
V gene: TRBV25-1; CDR3 protein: CASRKTVNTDTQYF
V gene: TRBV12-3/TRBV12-4; CDR3 protein: CASGGGLSTDPQYF
V gene: TRBV7-9; CDR3 protein: CASSWGTGGASNYGYTF
V gene: TRBV28; CDR3 protein: CASSGQKAREYNEQFF
V gene: TRBV5-1; CDR3 protein: CASSPDRDSYYEQYF
V gene: TRBV5-8; CDR3 protein: CASSSGRLVNTDTQYF
V gene: TRBV6-2/TRBV6-3; CDR3 protein: CASSSGLDYEQYF
V gene: TRBV19; CDR3 protein: CASSRPSGGAETQYF
V gene: TRBV5-1; CDR3 protein: CASSQLAGGSHDTQYF
V gene: TRBV7-8; CDR3 protein: CASSLAGTSGGTDTQYF
V gene: TRBV6-2/TRBV6-3; CDR3 protein: CASSSRGTLSTDTQYF
V gene: TRBV6-2/TRBV6-3; CDR3 protein: CASSNGVNSYEQYF
V gene: TRBV5-6; CDR3 protein: CASSLVGPGTEAFF
V gene: TRBV4-3; CDR3 protein: CASSQAETGELFF
V gene: TRBV2; CDR3 protein: CASGAVAGGGETQYF
V gene: TRBV4-3; CDR3 protein: CASSQVTSNSDTQYF
V gene: TRBV20-1; CDR3 protein: CSARDSSYVQYF
V gene: TRBV20-1; CDR3 protein: CSATADRGATEAFF
V gene: TRBV20-1; CDR3 protein: CSARTSGTLRGYEQFF
V gene: TRBV4-3; CDR3 protein: CASSQDNPQVTDEKLFF
V gene: TRBV4-3; CDR3 protein: CASSQDRGFGGELFF
V gene: TRBV2; CDR3 protein: CASRGGITGYSNQPQHF
V gene: TRBV10-3; CDR3 protein: CAISELQAGAGNTIYF
V gene: TRBV20-1; CDR3 protein: CSAPRGDRVTGELFF
V gene: TRBV6-1; CDR3 protein: CASSELRSSLHEQYF
V gene: TRBV3-1; CDR3 protein: CASSQDEGRDNPYEQYF
V gene: TRBV4-3; CDR3 protein: CASRPGTGEKLFF
V gene: TRBV10-3; CDR3 protein: CAISDGQGHEQYF
V gene: TRBV7-6; CDR3 protein: CASSLEVSLAYGYTF
V gene: TRBV7-2; CDR3 protein: CASSLGLSILEPQHF
V gene: TRBV20-1; CDR3 protein: CSARGSGTYEQYF
V gene: TRBV25-1; CDR3 protein: CASSVDRGFYEQYF
V gene: TRBV28; CDR3 protein: CASSNPGGRTKNIQYF
V gene: TRBV27; CDR3 protein: CASSYRQGRYEQYF
V gene: TRBV20-1; CDR3 protein: CSARAGDQPQHF
V gene: TRBV20-1; CDR3 protein: CSARNGEYYEQYF
V gene: TRBV20-1; CDR3 protein: CSASDVITEAFF
V gene: TRBV20-1; CDR3 protein: CSARDLVAPGTGELFF
V gene: TRBV9; CDR3 protein: CASSPRGGGENPYTF
V gene: TRBV4-3; CDR3 protein: CATGGETEAFF
V gene: TRBV12-3/TRBV12-4; CDR3 protein: CASSLDSSLTYEQYF
V gene: TRBV5-6; CDR3 protein: CASSSRTGPSNQPQHF
V gene: TRBV13; CDR3 protein: CASTIAGGTYEQYF
V gene: TRBV7-9; CDR3 protein: CASSSEGSSGGFNYGYTF
V gene: TRBV12-3/TRBV12-4; CDR3 protein: CASRGVAGVVDTQYF
V gene: TRBV6-5; CDR3 protein: CASSYSATGGTDEQFF